This TCR beta chain appears in the sequencing data of a study of shared clonotypes between healthy human individuals. Method: immunoSEQ multiplex PCR; TCRdb's copy keeps in-frame clones and lacks some. This table has over a million clones, about 84% appearing once. The CDR3 runs 15 residues. The V and J ends lost 8 bases and 4 bases respectively, with 15 bases between them. Germline V lookup: CDR1 SNHLY, CDR2 FYNNEI. The TCR sequence derives from a man aged 18 to 35 in good health. Some clones in this sample may be carry-over from other donors' samples. The chain couples TRBV2 to TRBJ2-6; the D gene could be TRBD1 or TRBD2 (5 bases each). Sequencing input: memory CD4+ T cells from PBMCs. Described subset: CD45RA-negative fraction. CDR3 protein: CASHLTRGGANVLTF. The CDR3 DNA reads as TGTGCCAGCCACTTAACCCGGGGCGGGGCCAACGTCCTGACTTTC.